A single T cell receptor beta chain is shown here with its context. What it binds is unknown. These data are taken from a study of shared clonotypes between healthy human individuals. TCRdb's copy holds only in-frame clones and misses some; the assay was immunoSEQ multiplex PCR. The sample holds 850,000 to 1,100,000 clones; roughly 80% are singletons and the top ten take over 0.8%. The study, taken as a whole, reports: An expected dependence of interdonor clonotype sharing on sequencing depth was noted. A handful of donors showed sharing of around 5% of naive CD4 clonotypes.

The sequence was obtained from a man aged 18 to 30 in good health. Some clones in this sample may be carry-over from other donors' samples. Specimen: memory CD4+ T cells from PBMCs. Indicated subset: CD45RA-negative fraction.

CDR3 bases: TGTGCCAGCAGCTTGCCTACTAGCGGGAGAGACACCGGGGAGCTGTTTTTT. It translates to CASSLPTSGRDTGELFF. The gene calls are TRBV5-4 and TRBJ2-2, with 11 bases fitting TRBD2. The CDR3 is 17 amino acids. Germline values: CDR1 SGHNT, CDR2 YYREEE (reference sequence). V lost 1 base, J lost 3 bases, and 5 bases stayed unmatched.